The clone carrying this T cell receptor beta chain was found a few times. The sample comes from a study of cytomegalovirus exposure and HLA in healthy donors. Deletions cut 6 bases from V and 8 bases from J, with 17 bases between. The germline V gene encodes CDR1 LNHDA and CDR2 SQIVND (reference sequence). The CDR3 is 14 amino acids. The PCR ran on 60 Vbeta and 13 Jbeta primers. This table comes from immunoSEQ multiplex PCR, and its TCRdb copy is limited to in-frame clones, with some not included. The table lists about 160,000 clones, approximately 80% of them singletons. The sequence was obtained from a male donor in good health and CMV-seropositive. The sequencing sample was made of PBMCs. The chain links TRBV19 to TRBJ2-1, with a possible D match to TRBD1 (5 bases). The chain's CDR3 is CASRTQGFLDEQFF. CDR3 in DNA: TGTGCCAGTAGGACGCAGGGTTTTCTCGATGAGCAGTTCTTC.